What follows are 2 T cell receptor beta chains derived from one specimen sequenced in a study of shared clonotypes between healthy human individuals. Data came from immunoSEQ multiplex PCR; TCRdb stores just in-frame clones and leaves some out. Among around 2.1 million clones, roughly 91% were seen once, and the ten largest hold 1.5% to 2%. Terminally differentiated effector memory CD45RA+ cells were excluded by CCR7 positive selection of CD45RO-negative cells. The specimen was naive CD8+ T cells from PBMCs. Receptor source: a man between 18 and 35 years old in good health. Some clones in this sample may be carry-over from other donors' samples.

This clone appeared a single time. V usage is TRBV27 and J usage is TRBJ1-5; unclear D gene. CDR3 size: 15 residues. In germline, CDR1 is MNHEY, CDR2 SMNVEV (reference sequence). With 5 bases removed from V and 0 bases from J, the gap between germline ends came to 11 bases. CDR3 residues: CASSRNSYSNQPQHF. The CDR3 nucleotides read TGTGCCAGCAGTCGCAACAGCTATAGCAATCAGCCCCAGCATTTT.

DNA for the CDR3: TGTGCCAGCTCTCCCGAGGGGGTGATGAACACTGAAGCTTTCTTT. Its translation: CASSPEGVMNTEAFF. This rearrangement joins TRBV18 to TRBJ1-1, with D possibly matching TRBD1 (6 bases). Trimming left V 6 bases short and J 0 bases short, with 14 bases between. The CDR3 totals 15 residues. Per germline, CDR1 KGHSH and CDR2 LQKENI. Variable domain in full (rest from reference TRBV18 and TRBJ1-1): NAGVMQNPRHLVRRRGQEARLRCSPMKGHSHVYWYRQLPEEGLKFMVYLQKENIIDESGMPKERFSAEFPKEGPSILRIQQVVRGDSAAYFCASSPEGVMNTEAFFGQGTRLTVV.